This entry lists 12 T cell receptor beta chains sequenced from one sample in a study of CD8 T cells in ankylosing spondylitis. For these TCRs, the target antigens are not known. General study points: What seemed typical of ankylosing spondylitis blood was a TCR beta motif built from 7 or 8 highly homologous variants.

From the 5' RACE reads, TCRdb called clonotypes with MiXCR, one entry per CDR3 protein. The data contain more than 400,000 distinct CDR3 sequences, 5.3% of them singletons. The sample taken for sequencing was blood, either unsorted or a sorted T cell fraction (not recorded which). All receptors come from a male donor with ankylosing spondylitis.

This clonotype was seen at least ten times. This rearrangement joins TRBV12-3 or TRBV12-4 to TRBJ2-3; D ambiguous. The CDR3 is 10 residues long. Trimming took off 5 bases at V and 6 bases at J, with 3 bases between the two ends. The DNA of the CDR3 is TGTGCCAGCAGTGGTGATACGCAGTATTTT. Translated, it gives CASSGDTQYF.

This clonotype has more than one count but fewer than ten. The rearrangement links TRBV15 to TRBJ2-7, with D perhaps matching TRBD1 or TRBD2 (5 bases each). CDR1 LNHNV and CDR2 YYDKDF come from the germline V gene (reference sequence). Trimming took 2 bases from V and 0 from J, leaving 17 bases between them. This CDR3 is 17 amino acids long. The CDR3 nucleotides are TGTGCCACCAGCAGACCTCCTCCGGGACGGAGCTCCTACGAGCAGTACTTC. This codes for CATSRPPPGRSSYEQYF.

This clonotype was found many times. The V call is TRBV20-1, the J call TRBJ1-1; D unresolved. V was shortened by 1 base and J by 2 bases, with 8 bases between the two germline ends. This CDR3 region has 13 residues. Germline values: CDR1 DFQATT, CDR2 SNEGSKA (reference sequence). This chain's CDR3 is CSARGQFNTEAFF. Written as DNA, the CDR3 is TGCAGTGCTAGAGGGCAGTTTAACACTGAAGCTTTCTTT.

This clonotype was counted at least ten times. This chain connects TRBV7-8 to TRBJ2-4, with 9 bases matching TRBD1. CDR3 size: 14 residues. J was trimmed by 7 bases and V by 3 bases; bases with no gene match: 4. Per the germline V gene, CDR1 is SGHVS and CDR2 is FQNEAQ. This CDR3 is CASSFGQGLNIQYF. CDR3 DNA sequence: TGTGCCAGCAGCTTTGGACAGGGGCTGAACATTCAGTACTTC.

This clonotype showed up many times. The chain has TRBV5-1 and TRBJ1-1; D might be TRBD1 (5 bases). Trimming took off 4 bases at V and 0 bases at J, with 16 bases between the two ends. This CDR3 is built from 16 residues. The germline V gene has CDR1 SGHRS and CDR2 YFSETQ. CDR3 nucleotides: TGCGCCAGCAGCCCCAGGGTATTGGGCATGAACACTGAAGCTTTCTTT. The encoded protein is CASSPRVLGMNTEAFF.

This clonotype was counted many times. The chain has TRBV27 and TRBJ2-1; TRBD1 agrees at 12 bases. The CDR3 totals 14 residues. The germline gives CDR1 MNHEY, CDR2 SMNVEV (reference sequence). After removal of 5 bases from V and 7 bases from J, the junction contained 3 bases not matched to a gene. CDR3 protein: CASSRDRGHNEQFF. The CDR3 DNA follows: TGTGCCAGCAGTAGGGACAGGGGGCATAATGAGCAGTTCTTC.

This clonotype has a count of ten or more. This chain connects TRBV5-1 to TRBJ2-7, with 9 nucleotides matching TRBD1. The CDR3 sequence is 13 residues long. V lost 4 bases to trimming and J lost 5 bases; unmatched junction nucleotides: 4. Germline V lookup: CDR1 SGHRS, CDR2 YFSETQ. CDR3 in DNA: TGCGCCAGCAGCCGCACAGGGGGCGACGAGCAGTACTTC. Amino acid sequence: CASSRTGGDEQYF.

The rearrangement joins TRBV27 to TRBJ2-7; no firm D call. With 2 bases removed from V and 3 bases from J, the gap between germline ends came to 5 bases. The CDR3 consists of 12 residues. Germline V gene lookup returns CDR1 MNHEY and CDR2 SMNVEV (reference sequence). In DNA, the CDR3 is TGTGCCAGCAGTTTAAACTACTACGAGCAGTACTTC. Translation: CASSLNYYEQYF.

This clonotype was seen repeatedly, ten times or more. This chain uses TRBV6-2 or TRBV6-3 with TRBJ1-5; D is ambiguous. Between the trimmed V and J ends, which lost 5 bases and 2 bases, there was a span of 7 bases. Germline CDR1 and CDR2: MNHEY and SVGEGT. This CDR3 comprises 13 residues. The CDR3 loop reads CASSPRRNQPQHF. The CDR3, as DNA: TGTGCCAGCAGTCCTAGGCGCAATCAGCCCCAGCATTTT.

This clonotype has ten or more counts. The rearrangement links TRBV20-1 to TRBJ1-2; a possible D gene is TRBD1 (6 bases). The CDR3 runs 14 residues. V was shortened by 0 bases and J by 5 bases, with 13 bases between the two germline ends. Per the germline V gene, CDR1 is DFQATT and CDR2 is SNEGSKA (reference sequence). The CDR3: CSAREGGTDYGYTF. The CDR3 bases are TGCAGTGCTAGAGAAGGGGGGACGGATTATGGCTACACCTTC.

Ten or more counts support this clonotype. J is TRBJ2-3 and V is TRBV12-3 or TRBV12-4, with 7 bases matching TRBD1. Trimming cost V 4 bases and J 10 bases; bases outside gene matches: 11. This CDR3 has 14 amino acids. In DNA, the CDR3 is TGTGCCAGCAGTTCACAGGGGATCCGGACTTCGCAGTATTTT. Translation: CASSSQGIRTSQYF.

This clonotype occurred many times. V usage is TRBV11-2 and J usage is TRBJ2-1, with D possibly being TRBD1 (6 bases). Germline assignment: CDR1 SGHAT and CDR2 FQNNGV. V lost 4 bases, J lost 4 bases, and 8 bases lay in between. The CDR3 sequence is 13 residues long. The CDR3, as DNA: TGTGCCAGCAGCTGGACAGTATACAATGAGCAGTTCTTC. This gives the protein CASSWTVYNEQFF.